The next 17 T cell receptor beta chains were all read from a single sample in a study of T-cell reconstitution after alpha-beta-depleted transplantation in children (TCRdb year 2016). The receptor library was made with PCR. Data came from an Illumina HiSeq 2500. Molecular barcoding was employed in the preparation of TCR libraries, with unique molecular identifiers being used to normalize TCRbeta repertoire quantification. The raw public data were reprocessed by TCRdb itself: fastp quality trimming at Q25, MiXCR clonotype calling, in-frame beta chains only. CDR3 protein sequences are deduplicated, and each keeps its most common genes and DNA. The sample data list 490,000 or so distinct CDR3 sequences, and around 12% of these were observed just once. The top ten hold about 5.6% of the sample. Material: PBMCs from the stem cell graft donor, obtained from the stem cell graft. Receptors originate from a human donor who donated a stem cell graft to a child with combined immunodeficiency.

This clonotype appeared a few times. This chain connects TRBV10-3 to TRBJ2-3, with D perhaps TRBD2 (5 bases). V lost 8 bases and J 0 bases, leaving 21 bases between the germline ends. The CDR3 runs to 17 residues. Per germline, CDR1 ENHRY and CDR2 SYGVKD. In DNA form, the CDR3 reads TGTGCCATCTCCCTCCCGGCGGCTTCGGGGAGCACAGATACGCAGTATTTT. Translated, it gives CAISLPAASGSTDTQYF.

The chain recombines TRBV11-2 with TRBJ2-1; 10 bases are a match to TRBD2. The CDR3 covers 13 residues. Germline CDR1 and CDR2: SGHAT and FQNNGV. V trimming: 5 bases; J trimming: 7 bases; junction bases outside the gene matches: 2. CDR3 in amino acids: CASSALAGNEQFF. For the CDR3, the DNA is TGTGCCAGCAGCGCACTAGCGGGGAATGAGCAGTTCTTC. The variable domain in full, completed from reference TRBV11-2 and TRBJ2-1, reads EAGVAQSPRYKIIEKRQSVAFWCNPISGHATLYWYQQILGQGPKLLIQFQNNGVVDDSQLPKDRFSAERLKGVDSTLKIQPAKLEDSAVYLCASSALAGNEQFFGPGTRLTVL.

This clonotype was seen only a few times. The CDR3 coding sequence is TGTGCCAGCAGCTTAGCGCTGGCAGGGGGCCCCGGGGAGCTGTTTTTT. It specifies CASSLALAGGPGELFF. This chain uses TRBV7-8 with TRBJ2-2; TRBD1 matches at 8 bases. The CDR3 is made up of 16 amino acids. The V gene's germline CDR1 is SGHVS and CDR2 FQNEAQ. The junction had 6 bases not matched to a gene; V was cut back by 0 bases and J by 6 bases. Combining the CDR3 with reference TRBV7-8 and TRBJ2-2 gives the whole variable domain GAGVSQSPRYKVAKRGQDVALRCDPISGHVSLFWYQQALGQGPEFLTYFQNEAQLDKSGLPSDRFFAERPEGSVSTLKIQRTQQEDSAVYLCASSLALAGGPGELFFGEGSRLTVL.

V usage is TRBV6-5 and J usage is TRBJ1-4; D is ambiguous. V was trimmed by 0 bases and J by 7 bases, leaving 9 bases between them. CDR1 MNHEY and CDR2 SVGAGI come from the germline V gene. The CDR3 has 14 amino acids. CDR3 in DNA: TGTGCCAGCAGTTACTCGAATCTGGGTGAAAAACTGTTTTTT. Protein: CASSYSNLGEKLFF.

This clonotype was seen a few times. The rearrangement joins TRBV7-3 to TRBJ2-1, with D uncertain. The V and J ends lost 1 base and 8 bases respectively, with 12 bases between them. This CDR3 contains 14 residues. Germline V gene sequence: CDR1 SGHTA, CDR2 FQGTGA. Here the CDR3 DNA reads TGTGCCAGCAGCTTAAACTCGTACATCGATGAGCAGTTCTTC. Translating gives CASSLNSYIDEQFF.

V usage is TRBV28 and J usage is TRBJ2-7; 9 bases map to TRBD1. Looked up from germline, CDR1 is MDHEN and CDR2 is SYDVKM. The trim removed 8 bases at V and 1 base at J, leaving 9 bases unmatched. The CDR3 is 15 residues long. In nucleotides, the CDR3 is TGTGCCAGCCAATCTACCGGGACAGGGTCCTACGAGCAGTACTTC. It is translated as CASQSTGTGSYEQYF.

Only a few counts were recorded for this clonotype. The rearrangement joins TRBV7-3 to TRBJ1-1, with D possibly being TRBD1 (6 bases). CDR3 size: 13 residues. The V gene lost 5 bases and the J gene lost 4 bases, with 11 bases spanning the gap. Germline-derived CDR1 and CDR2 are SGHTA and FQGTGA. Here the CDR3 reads CASSRDRPTEAFF. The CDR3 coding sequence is TGTGCCAGCAGCAGAGACAGGCCCACTGAAGCTTTCTTT.

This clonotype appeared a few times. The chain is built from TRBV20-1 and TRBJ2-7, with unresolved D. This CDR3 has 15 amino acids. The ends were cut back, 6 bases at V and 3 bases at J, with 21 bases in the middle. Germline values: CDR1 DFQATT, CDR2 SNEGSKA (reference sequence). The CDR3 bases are TGCAGTGCCCGGAAATCGGCAGAAAAAGGCTACGAGCAGTACTTC. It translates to CSARKSAEKGYEQYF.

This chain's CDR3 is CASSSQGRELFF. The CDR3 DNA sequence: TGTGCCAGCAGTTCACAGGGCAGGGAGCTGTTTTTT. This chain links TRBV12-3 or TRBV12-4 with TRBJ2-2; possibly TRBD1 for D (6 bases). The V and J ends lost 4 bases and 9 bases respectively, with 9 bases between them. The CDR3 length is 12 residues.

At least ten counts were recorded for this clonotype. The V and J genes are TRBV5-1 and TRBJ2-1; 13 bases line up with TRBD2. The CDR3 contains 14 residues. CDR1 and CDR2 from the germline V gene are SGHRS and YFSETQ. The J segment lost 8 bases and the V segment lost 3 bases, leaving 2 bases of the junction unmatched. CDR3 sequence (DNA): TGCGCCAGCAGCTGGGGACTAGCGGGATATGAGCAGTTCTTC. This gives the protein CASSWGLAGYEQFF.

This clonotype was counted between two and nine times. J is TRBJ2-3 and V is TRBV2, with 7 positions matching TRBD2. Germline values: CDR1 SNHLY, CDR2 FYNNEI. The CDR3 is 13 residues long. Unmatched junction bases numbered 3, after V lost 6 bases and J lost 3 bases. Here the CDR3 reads CASSREGTDTQYF. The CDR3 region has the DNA TGTGCCAGCAGCAGGGAGGGAACAGATACGCAGTATTTT.

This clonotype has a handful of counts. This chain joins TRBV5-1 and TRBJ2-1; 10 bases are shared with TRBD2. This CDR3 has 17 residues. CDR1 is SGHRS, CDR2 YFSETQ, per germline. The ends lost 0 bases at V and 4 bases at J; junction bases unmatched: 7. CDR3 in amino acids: CASSLAASGSGYNEQFF. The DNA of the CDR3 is TGCGCCAGCAGCTTGGCGGCTAGCGGGAGTGGGTACAATGAGCAGTTCTTC.

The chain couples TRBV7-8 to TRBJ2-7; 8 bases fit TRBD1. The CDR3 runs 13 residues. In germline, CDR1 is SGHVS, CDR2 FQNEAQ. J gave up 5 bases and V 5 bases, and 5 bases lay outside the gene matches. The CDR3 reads CASSLDRVDEQYF. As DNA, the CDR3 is TGTGCCAGCAGCCTGGACAGGGTGGACGAGCAGTACTTC.

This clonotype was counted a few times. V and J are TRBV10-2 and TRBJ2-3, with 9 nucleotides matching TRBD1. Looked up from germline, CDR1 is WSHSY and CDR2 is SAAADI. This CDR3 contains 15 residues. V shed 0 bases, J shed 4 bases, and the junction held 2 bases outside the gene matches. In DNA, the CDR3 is TGCGCCAGCAGTGAGTCCGGGACAGGGCCAGATACGCAGTATTTT. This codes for CASSESGTGPDTQYF.

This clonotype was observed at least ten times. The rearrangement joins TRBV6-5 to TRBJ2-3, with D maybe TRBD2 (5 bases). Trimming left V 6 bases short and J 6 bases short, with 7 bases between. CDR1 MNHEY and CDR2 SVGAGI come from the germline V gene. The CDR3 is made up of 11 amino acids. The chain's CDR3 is CASSERDTQYF. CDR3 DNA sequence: TGTGCCAGCAGCGAGCGGGATACGCAGTATTTT.

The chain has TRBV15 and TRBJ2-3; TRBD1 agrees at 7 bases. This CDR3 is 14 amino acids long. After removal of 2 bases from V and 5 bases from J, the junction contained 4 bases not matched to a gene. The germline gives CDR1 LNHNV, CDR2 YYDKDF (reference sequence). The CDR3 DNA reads TGTGCCACCAGCAGATCTACAGGGGTAGATACGCAGTATTTT. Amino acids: CATSRSTGVDTQYF.

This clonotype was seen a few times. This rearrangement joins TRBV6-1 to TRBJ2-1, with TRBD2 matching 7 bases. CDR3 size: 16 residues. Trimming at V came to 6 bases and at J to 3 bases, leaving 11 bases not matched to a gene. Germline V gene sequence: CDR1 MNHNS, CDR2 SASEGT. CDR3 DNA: TGTGCCAGCAGCCCCGCGGCGGGAGCCCTCTACAATGAGCAGTTCTTC. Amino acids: CASSPAAGALYNEQFF.